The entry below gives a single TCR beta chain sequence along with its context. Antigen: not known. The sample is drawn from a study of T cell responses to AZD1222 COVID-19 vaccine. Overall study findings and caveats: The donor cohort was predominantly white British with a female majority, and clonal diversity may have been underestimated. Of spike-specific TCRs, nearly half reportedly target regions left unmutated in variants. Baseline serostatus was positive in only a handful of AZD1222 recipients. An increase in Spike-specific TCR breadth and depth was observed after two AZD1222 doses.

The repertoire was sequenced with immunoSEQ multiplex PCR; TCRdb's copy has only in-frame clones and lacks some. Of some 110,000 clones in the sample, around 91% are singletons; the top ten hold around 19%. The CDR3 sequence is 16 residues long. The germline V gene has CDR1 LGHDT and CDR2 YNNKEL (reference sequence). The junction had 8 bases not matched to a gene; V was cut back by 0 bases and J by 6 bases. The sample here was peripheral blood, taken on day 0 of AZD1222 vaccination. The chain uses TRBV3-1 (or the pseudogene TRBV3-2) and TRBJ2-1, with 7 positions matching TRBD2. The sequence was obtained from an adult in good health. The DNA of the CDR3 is TGTGCCAGCAGCCAAGACCGACGGGGAGGGACCAATGAGCAGTTCTTC. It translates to CASSQDRRGGTNEQFF.